This T cell receptor beta chain was documented in a study of vaccination and CD4 T cells after COVID-19. Study details: Convalescent donors were composed of six males and four females, of whom two were Hispanic.

Treatment in this sample: roughly 11-day PBMC culture with coronavirus spike peptide pools or control peptides (ViraFEST assay). Positive PCR dates spanned March to December 2020, predating US Alpha, Beta and Delta variants. The germline V gene encodes CDR1 LNHNV and CDR2 YYDKDF (reference sequence). The CDR3 totals 14 residues. The Oncomine TCR Beta short-read assay was applied to DNA of cultured CD4+ T cells. Genomic DNA was taken out of cultured CD4+ T cells by extraction. TCRdb itself ran the PCR reads through MiXCR, one entry per CDR3 protein. The table lists roughly 15,000 distinct CDR3 sequences, approximately 68% of them singletons. In regard to this clonotype: What it binds is not known. Sequence at one end of the junction differs from germline and may be a read error.

This TCR was sampled from a human donor who had recovered from COVID-19. The sequenced sample was CD4+ T cells from blood, cultured in vitro. The gene calls are TRBV15 and TRBJ1-3; D not resolved. CDR3 amino acids: CATSRGRSGKTIYF. CDR3 nucleotide sequence: TGTGCCACCAGCCGAGGGAGATCTGGAAAAACCATATATTTT.